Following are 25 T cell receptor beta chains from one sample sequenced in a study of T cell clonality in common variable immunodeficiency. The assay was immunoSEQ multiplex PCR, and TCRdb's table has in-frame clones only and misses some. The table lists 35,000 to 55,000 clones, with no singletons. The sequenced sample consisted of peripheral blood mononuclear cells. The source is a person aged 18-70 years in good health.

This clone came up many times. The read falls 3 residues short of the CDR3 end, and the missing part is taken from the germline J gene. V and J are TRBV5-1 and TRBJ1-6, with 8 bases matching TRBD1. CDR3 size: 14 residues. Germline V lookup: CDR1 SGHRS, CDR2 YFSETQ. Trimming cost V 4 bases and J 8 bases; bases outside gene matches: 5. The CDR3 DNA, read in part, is TGCGCCAGCAGCGTCGGACAGGGCTATTCACCC. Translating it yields CASSVGQGYSP. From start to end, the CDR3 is CASSVGQGYSPLHF.

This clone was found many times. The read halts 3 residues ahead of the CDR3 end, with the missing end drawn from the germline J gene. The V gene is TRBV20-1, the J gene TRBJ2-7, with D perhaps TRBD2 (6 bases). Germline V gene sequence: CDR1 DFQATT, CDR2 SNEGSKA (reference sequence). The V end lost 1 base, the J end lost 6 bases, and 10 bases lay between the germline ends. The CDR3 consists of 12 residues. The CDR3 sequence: CSARAGGFEQYF. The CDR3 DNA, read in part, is TGCAGTGCTAGAGCCGGGGGTTTCGAG.

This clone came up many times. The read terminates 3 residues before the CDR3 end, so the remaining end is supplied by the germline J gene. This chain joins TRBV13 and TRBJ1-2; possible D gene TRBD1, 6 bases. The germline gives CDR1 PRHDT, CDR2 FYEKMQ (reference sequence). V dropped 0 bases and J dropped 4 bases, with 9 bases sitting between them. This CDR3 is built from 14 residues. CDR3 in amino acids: CASSLGTGPYGYTF. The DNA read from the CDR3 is TGTGCCAGCAGCTTAGGAACAGGGCCCTATGGC.

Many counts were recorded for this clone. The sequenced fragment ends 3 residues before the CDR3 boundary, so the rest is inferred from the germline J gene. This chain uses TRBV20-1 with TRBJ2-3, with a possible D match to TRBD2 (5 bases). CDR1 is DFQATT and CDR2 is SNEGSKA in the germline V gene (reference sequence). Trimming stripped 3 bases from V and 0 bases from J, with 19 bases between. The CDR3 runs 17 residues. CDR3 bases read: TGCAGTGCTAGTTCTAGCTTCGTGGTCTCTAGCACAGATACG. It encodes CSASSSFVVSSTDT. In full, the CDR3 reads CSASSSFVVSSTDTQYF.

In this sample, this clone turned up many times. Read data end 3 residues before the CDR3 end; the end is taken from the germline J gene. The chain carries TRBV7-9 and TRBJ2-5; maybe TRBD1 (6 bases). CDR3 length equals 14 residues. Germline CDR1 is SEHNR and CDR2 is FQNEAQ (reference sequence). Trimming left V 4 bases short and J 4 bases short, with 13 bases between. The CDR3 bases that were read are TGTGCCAGCAGCTACCAACAGGGAAGAGAGACC. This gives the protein CASSYQQGRET. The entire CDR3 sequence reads CASSYQQGRETQYF. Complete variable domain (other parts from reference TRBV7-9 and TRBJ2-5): DTGVSQNPRHKITKRGQNVTFRCDPISEHNRLYWYRQTLGQGPEFLTYFQNEAQLEKSRLLSDRFSAERPKGSFSTLEIQRTEQGDSAMYLCASSYQQGRETQYFGPGTRLLVL.

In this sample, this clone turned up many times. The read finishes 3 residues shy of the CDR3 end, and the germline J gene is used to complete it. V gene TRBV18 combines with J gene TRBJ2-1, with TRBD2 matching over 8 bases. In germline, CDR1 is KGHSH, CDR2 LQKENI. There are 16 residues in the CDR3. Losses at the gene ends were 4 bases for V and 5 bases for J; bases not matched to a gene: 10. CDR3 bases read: TGTGCCAGCTCACGTGACCGGGGGGGCAGCAACAATGAG. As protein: CASSRDRGGSNNE. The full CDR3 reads CASSRDRGGSNNEQFF.

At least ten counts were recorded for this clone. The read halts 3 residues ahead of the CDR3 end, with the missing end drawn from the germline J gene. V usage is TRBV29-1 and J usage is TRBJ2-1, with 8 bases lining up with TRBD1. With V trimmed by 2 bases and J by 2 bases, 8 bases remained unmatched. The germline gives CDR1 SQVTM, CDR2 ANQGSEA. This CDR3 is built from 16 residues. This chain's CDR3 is CSVEYFGQGAYNEQFF. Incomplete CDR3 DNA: TGCAGCGTTGAATACTTCGGACAGGGAGCCTACAATGAG.

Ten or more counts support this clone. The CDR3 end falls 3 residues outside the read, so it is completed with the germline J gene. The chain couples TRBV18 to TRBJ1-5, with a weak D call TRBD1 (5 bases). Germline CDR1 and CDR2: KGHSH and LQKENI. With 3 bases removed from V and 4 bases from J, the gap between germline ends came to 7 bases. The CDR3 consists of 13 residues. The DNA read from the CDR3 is TGTGCCAGCTCACCTACAGGTAATCAGCCC. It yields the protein CASSPTGNQP. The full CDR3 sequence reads CASSPTGNQPQHF.

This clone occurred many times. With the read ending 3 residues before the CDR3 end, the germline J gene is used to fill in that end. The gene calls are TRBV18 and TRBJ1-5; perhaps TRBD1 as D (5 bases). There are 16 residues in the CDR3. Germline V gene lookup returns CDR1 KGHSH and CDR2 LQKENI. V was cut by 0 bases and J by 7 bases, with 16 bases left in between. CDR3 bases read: TGTGCCAGCTCACCACCGGGGGGTAGGGCTGGGCAGCCC. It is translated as CASSPPGGRAGQP. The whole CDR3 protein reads CASSPPGGRAGQPQHF.

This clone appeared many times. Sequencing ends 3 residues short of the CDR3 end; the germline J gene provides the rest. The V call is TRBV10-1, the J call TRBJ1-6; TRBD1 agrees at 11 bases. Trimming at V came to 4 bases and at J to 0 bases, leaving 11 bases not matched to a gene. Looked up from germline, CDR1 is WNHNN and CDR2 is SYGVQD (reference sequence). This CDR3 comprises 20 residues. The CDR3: CASSGWTGGTTDSYNSPLHF. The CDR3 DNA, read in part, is TGCGCCAGCAGTGGCTGGACAGGGGGCACCACCGACTCCTATAATTCACCC.

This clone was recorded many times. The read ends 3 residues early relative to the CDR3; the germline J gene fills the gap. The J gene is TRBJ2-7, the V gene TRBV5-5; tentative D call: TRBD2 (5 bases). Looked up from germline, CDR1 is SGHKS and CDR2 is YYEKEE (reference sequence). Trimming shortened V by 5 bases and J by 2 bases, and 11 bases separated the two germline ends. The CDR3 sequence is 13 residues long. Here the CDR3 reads CASSTDGAYEQYF. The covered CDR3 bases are TGTGCCAGCAGTACCGACGGGGCCTACGAG. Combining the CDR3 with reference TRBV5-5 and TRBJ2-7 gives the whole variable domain DAGVTQSPTHLIKTRGQQVTLRCSPISGHKSVSWYQQVLGQGPQFIFQYYEKEERGRGNFPDRFSARQFPNYSSELNVNALLLGDSALYLCASSTDGAYEQYFGPGTRLTVT.

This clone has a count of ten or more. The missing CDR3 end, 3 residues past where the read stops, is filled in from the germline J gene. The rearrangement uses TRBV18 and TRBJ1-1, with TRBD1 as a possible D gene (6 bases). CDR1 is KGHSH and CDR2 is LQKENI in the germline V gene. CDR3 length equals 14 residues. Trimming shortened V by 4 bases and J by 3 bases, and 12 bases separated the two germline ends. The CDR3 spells CASSQGTSHTEAFF. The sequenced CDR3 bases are TGTGCCAGCTCACAGGGGACAAGCCACACTGAA.

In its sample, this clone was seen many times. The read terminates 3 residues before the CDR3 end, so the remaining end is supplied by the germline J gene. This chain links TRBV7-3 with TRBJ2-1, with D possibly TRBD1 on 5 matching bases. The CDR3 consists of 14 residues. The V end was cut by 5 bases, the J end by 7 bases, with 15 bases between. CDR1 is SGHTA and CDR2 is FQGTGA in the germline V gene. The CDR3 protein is CASSLLRASNEQFF. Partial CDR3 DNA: TGTGCCAGCAGCCTACTCAGGGCCAGTAATGAG.

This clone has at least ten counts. This CDR3 is CASSFRDRVNNEQFF. The CDR3 bases that were read are TGCGCCAGCAGCTTCCGGGACAGGGTTAACAATGAG. V and J are TRBV5-1 and TRBJ2-1; 9 bases fit TRBD1. The read terminates 3 residues before the CDR3 end, so the remaining end is supplied by the germline J gene. Trimming at V came to 2 bases and at J to 5 bases, leaving 5 bases not matched to a gene. This CDR3 has 15 residues. CDR1 and CDR2 from the germline V gene are SGHRS and YFSETQ.

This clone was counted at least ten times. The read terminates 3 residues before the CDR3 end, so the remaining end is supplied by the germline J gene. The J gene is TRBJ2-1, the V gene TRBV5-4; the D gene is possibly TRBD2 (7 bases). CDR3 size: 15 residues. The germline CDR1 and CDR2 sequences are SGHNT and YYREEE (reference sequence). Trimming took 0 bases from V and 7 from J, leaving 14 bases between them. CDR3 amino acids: CASSLEGAGANEQFF. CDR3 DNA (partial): TGTGCCAGCAGCTTGGAAGGGGCGGGGGCGAATGAG.

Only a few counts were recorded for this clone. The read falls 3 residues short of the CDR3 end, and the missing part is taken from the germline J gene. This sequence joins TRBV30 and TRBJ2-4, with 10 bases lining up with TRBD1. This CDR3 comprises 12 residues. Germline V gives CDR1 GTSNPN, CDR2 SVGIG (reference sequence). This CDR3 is CIVGTGVDGQYF. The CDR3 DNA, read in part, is TGTATAGTGGGGACAGGGGTGGACGGT.

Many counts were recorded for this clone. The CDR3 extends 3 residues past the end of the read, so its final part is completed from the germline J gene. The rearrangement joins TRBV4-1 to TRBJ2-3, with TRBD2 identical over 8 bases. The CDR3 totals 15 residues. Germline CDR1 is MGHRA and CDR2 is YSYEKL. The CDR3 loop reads CASSHILTSGYTQYF. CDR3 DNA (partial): TGCGCCAGCAGCCATATCCTAACTAGCGGCTACACG.

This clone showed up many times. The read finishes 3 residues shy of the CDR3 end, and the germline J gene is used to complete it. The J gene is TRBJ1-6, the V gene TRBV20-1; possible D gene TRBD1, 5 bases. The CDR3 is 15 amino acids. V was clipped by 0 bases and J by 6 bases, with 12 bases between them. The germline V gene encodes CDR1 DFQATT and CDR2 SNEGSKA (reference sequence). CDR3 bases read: TGCAGTGCTAGAGAACCGGGACTGGGTAATTCACCC. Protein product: CSAREPGLGNSP. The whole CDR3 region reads CSAREPGLGNSPLHF.

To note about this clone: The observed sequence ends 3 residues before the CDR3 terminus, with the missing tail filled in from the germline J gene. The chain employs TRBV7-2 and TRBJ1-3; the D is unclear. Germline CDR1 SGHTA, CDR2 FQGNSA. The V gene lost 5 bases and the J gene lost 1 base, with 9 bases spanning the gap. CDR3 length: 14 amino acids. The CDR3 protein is CASSPSVSGNTIYF. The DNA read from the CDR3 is TGTGCCAGCAGCCCCTCTGTGTCTGGAAACACC.

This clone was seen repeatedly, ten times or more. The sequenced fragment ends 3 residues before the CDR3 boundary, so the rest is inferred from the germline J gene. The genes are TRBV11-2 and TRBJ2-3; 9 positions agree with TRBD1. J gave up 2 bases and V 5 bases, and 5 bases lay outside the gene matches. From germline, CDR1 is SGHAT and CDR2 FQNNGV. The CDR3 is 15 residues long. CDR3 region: CASSTGQGHTDTQYF. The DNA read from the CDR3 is TGTGCCAGCAGCACGGGACAGGGACACACAGATACG.

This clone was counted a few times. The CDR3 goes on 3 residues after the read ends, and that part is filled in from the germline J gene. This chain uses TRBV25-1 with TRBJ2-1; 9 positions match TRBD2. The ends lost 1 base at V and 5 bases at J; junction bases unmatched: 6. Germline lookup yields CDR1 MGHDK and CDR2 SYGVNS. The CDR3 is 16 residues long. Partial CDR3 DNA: TGTGCCAGCAGTGAATGGGTAGCGGGAGTCAACAATGAG. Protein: CASSEWVAGVNNE. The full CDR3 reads CASSEWVAGVNNEQFF.

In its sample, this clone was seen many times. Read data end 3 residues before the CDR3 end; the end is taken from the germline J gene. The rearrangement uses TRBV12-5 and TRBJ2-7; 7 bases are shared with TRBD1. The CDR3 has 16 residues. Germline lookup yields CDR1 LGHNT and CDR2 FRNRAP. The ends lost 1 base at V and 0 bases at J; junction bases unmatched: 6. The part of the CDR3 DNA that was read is TGTGCTAGTGGTTTGGGACCCGGGACAGCCTCCTACGAG. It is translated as CASGLGPGTASYE. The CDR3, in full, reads CASGLGPGTASYEQYF.

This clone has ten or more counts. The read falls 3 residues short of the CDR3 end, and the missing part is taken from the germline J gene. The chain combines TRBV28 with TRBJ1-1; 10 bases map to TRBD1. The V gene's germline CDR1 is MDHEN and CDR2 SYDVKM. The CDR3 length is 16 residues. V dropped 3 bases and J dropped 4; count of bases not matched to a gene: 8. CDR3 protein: CASSFPGQGMVTEAFF. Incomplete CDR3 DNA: TGTGCCAGCAGTTTCCCGGGACAGGGGATGGTCACTGAA.

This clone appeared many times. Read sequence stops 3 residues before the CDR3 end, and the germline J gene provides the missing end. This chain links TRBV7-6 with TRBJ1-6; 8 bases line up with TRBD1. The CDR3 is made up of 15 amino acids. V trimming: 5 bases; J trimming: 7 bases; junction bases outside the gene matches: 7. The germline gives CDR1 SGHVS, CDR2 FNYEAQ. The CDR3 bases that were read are TGTGCCAGCAGCGTGGTGGACAGGGCGAATTCACCC. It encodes CASSVVDRANSP. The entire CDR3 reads CASSVVDRANSPLHF.

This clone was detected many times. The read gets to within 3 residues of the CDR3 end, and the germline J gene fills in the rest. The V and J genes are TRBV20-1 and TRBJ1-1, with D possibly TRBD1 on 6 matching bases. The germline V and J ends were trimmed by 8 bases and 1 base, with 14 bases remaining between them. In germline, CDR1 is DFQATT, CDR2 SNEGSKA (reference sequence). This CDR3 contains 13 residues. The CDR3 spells CSPLQGTNTEAFF. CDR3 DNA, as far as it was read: TGCAGTCCTTTACAGGGAACGAACACTGAA.